The 21 T cell receptor beta chains below all came from one sample that was sequenced in a study of T-cell memory formation after mild COVID-19. TCRdb redid the calling of the 5' RACE reads with MiXCR, one entry per CDR3 protein. The sample yields approximately 260,000 distinct CDR3 sequences, approximately 19% seen once. The sample taken for sequencing was PBMCs or a T cell subset sorted from them (not recorded which). These receptors originate from a man aged 18 to 30 who had mild COVID-19 (a few samples of this study predate the infection). Cell type and time point are not known.

This clonotype was recorded a few times. The rearrangement uses TRBV12-3 or TRBV12-4 and TRBJ1-1; D may be TRBD1 (5 bases). This CDR3 has 14 residues. V dropped 4 bases and J dropped 0 bases, with 9 bases sitting between them. The CDR3 here is CASSWDSMNTEAFF. The CDR3 DNA is TGTGCCAGCAGTTGGGACTCCATGAACACTGAAGCTTTCTTT.

In its sample, this clonotype was seen a few times. This chain links TRBV5-1 with TRBJ2-5, with D tentatively TRBD1 or TRBD2 (6 bases each). The V end lost 1 base, the J end lost 5 bases, and 15 bases lay between the germline ends. CDR3 length: 15 residues. Germline assignment: CDR1 SGHRS and CDR2 YFSETQ. This CDR3 is CASSLRRGRTETQYF. CDR3 sequence (DNA): TGCGCCAGCAGCTTGCGCCGGGGGCGGACGGAGACCCAGTACTTC.

Only a few counts were recorded for this clonotype. The chain employs TRBV6-5 and TRBJ1-1, with a tentative D call TRBD1 (6 bases). In germline, CDR1 is MNHEY, CDR2 SVGAGI. Trimming left V 6 bases short and J 8 bases short, with 10 bases between. This CDR3 spans 11 amino acids. The CDR3 reads CASSFDREAFF. The CDR3 coding sequence is TGTGCCAGCAGCTTCGACAGGGAAGCTTTCTTT.

This clonotype was picked up many times. CDR3 protein: CASSLSRQGYAGELFF. Here the CDR3 DNA reads TGTGCCAGCAGTTTATCGAGACAGGGGTACGCCGGGGAGCTGTTTTTT. The chain is built from TRBV27 and TRBJ2-2; TRBD1 matches at 8 bases. V gave up 0 bases and J gave up 6 bases; unmatched junction bases: 6. The V gene's germline CDR1 is MNHEY and CDR2 SMNVEV (reference sequence). The CDR3 is 16 residues long.

This clonotype appeared a few times. The rearrangement links TRBV7-2 to TRBJ2-7; D is unresolved. The CDR3 contains 15 residues. Germline loops: CDR1 SGHTA, CDR2 FQGNSA. Deletions cut 5 bases from V and 0 bases from J, with 14 bases between. The CDR3 DNA reads TGTGCCAGCAGCCTACGATCGACCGCCTCCTACGAGCAGTACTTC. The encoded protein is CASSLRSTASYEQYF.

The chain is built from TRBV7-6 and TRBJ2-1; 10 bases align to TRBD1. The germline V gene has CDR1 SGHVS and CDR2 FNYEAQ. V shed 5 bases, J shed 5 bases, and the junction held 9 bases outside the gene matches. This CDR3 is 16 amino acids long. The CDR3 spells CASSPRAGTGDNEQFF. The DNA of the CDR3 is TGTGCCAGCAGCCCTCGGGCCGGGACAGGGGACAATGAGCAGTTCTTC.

The V and J genes are TRBV7-9 and TRBJ2-7; D is unresolved. Trimming pared 8 bases from V and 3 bases from J, leaving 14 bases between. This CDR3 contains 13 residues. The germline V gene encodes CDR1 SEHNR and CDR2 FQNEAQ (reference sequence). CDR3 sequence reads: CASGTPGSYEQYF. As DNA, the CDR3 is TGTGCCAGCGGAACCCCGGGCAGCTACGAGCAGTACTTC. The entire variable domain, with the rest obtained from reference TRBV7-9 and TRBJ2-7, is as follows: DTGVSQNPRHKITKRGQNVTFRCDPISEHNRLYWYRQTLGQGPEFLTYFQNEAQLEKSRLLSDRFSAERPKGSFSTLEIQRTEQGDSAMYLCASGTPGSYEQYFGPGTRLTVT.

V and J are TRBV5-1 and TRBJ2-1, with a weak D call TRBD1 (5 bases). V gave up 3 bases and J gave up 6 bases, with 16 bases separating them. The CDR3 is made up of 15 amino acids. Germline CDR1 reads SGHRS; CDR2 reads YFSETQ. The chain's CDR3 is CASSSRLTASNEQFF. The CDR3 DNA reads TGCGCCAGCAGCTCCCGGTTGACAGCTTCCAATGAGCAGTTCTTC.

The chain links TRBV20-1 to TRBJ2-3; no firm D call. V gave up 0 bases and J gave up 4 bases, with 8 bases separating them. CDR3 length: 13 amino acids. Germline CDR1 is DFQATT and CDR2 is SNEGSKA (reference sequence). Here the CDR3 reads CSARDGSPDTQYF. As DNA, the CDR3 is TGCAGTGCTAGAGATGGGTCCCCAGATACGCAGTATTTT.

Here the CDR3 DNA reads TGCGCCAGCAAGAGGGGGTCGGGGAACACTGAAGCTTTCTTT. Its protein product is CASKRGSGNTEAFF. The chain joins TRBV5-1 to TRBJ1-1, with D tentatively TRBD1 (6 bases). From germline, CDR1 is SGHRS and CDR2 YFSETQ. The CDR3 has 14 residues. Trimming removed 6 bases from V and 1 base from J, with 13 bases in between.

The chain employs TRBV28 and TRBJ2-3; 8 nucleotides match TRBD2. The germline V gene has CDR1 MDHEN and CDR2 SYDVKM. The J segment lost 3 bases and the V segment lost 6 bases, leaving 8 bases of the junction unmatched. The CDR3 sequence is 15 residues long. The CDR3: CASRGGLAGTDTQYF. CDR3 sequence (DNA): TGTGCCAGCAGGGGGGGGTTAGCGGGGACAGATACGCAGTATTTT.

This chain joins TRBV2 and TRBJ2-2; D gene unclear. CDR3 size: 13 residues. The V end was cut by 8 bases, the J end by 7 bases, with 14 bases between. In germline, CDR1 is SNHLY, CDR2 FYNNEI. The CDR3: CASGKGLSGELFF. As DNA, the CDR3 is TGTGCCAGCGGGAAAGGGTTGAGCGGGGAGCTGTTTTTT.

The rearrangement uses TRBV7-9 and TRBJ2-1; tentatively, D is TRBD2 (5 bases). CDR1 and CDR2 (germline): SEHNR, FQNEAQ (reference sequence). The V gene lost 4 bases and the J gene lost 10 bases, with 11 bases spanning the gap. CDR3 length: 12 amino acids. DNA of the CDR3: TGTGCCAGCAGCTCGGTCGGCGGGGAGCAGTTCTTC. Its protein product is CASSSVGGEQFF.

This clonotype appeared a few times. DNA of the CDR3: TGCGCCAGCAGCCACACGGGACAATCGGGAGGCTACACCTTC. Its translation is CASSHTGQSGGYTF. J is TRBJ1-2 and V is TRBV4-3; D might be TRBD1 (6 bases). Trimming took off 3 bases at V and 8 bases at J, with 16 bases between the two ends. The CDR3 runs to 14 residues. Per the germline V gene, CDR1 is LGHNA and CDR2 is YSLEER.

This clonotype was counted only a few times. The chain employs TRBV7-9 and TRBJ2-7, with 7 bases fitting TRBD2. Germline CDR1 reads SEHNR; CDR2 reads FQNEAQ (reference sequence). This CDR3 contains 14 residues. Losses at the gene ends were 4 bases for V and 2 bases for J; bases not matched to a gene: 5. CDR3 in amino acids: CASSSARGAYEQYV. The CDR3 DNA reads TGTGCCAGCAGCTCCGCCCGGGGGGCCTACGAGCAGTACGTC.

The chain links TRBV7-9 to TRBJ2-1; D gene unclear. V was shortened by 5 bases and J by 8 bases, with 10 bases between the two germline ends. The CDR3 is 12 amino acids. Per germline, CDR1 SEHNR and CDR2 FQNEAQ (reference sequence). The CDR3 region has the DNA TGTGCCAGCAGCGGGGTCGTCGATGAGCAGTTCTTC. Translating gives CASSGVVDEQFF.

The J gene is TRBJ1-1, the V gene TRBV7-9, with D perhaps matching TRBD1 (6 bases). The CDR3 runs 12 residues. Trimming left V 5 bases short and J 7 bases short, with 11 bases between. Germline assignment: CDR1 SEHNR and CDR2 FQNEAQ (reference sequence). The CDR3, as DNA: TGTGCCAGCAGCCTGACAGGACGTGAAGCTTTCTTT. It translates to CASSLTGREAFF.

The chain carries TRBV7-2 and TRBJ2-3; 7 bases are a match to TRBD2. V gave up 5 bases and J gave up 7 bases; unmatched junction bases: 9. Per the germline V gene, CDR1 is SGHTA and CDR2 is FQGNSA. The CDR3 sequence is 14 residues long. The CDR3 reads CASSPPSGANTQYF. CDR3 nucleotides: TGTGCCAGCAGCCCGCCCAGCGGGGCGAATACGCAGTATTTT.

This chain connects TRBV4-2 to TRBJ2-7; D gene unclear. Trimming pared 0 bases from V and 2 bases from J, leaving 8 bases between. Germline V gives CDR1 LGHNA, CDR2 YNFKEQ. This CDR3 has 14 amino acids. The DNA of the CDR3 is TGTGCCAGCAGCCAAGATAAGGGCACCTACGAGCAGTACTTC. This translates into CASSQDKGTYEQYF.

This clonotype was observed a handful of times. CDR3 nucleotide sequence: TGCAGTGCTAGAGACCACGGACAGGGTGAAGCTTTCTTT. This encodes CSARDHGQGEAFF. The chain recombines TRBV20-1 with TRBJ1-1; 8 positions agree with TRBD1. Germline values: CDR1 DFQATT, CDR2 SNEGSKA (reference sequence). The CDR3 has 13 residues. V trimming: 0 bases; J trimming: 7 bases; junction bases outside the gene matches: 4.

In this sample, this clonotype turned up a few times. The CDR3 DNA reads TGCGCCAGCAGCGCCCAGGGAGCCAAAAACATTCAGTACTTC. It codes for CASSAQGAKNIQYF. The J gene is TRBJ2-4, the V gene TRBV5-1, with D perhaps matching TRBD1 (5 bases). Germline V CDR1 and CDR2: SGHRS, YFSETQ. The V gene lost 4 bases and the J gene lost 0 bases, with 8 bases spanning the gap. The CDR3 length is 14 residues.